This entry lists 18 T cell receptor beta chains sequenced from one sample in a study of blood T cell repertoires in COVID-19. This table comes from immunoSEQ multiplex PCR, and its TCRdb copy is limited to in-frame clones, with some not included. The table has about 260,000 clones, roughly 83% seen once. Sequences were obtained from PBMCs or T cells enriched from blood (not recorded which). The source is a woman between 50 and 59 years old who had recovered from COVID-19.

The chain links TRBV24-1 to TRBJ1-2; TRBD1 agrees at 9 bases. There are 18 residues in the CDR3. CDR1 and CDR2 from the germline V gene are KGHDR and SFDVKD. V gave up 4 bases and J gave up 3 bases; unmatched junction bases: 14. Written as DNA, the CDR3 is TGTGCCACCAGTGAACCTCCGGGACAGGGTGAGGGGTACTATGGCTACACCTTC. Translation: CATSEPPGQGEGYYGYTF.

The rearrangement joins TRBV7-2 to TRBJ2-5; TRBD2 agrees at 8 bases. After removal of 5 bases from V and 5 bases from J, the junction contained 4 bases not matched to a gene. The germline CDR1 and CDR2 sequences are SGHTA and FQGNSA. The CDR3 is 13 residues long. In nucleotides, the CDR3 is TGTGCCAGCAGCAGGACTAGCTTGGAGACCCAGTACTTC. Its translation is CASSRTSLETQYF.

The chain recombines TRBV18 with TRBJ2-3; D is uncertain. Deletions cut 0 bases from V and 5 bases from J, with 3 bases between. CDR1 and CDR2 from the germline V gene are KGHSH and LQKENI. The CDR3 spans 12 residues. This CDR3 is CASSPPLDTQYF. CDR3 in DNA: TGTGCCAGCTCACCACCACTAGATACGCAGTATTTT.

This clone has a single count. The germline gene is not matched at one end of the junction; a read error may be the cause. The chain joins TRBV13 to TRBJ2-7; 10 nucleotides agree with TRBD2. The CDR3 is made up of 14 amino acids. Germline V gene sequence: CDR1 PRHDT, CDR2 FYEKMQ (reference sequence). The CDR3 loop is CASSLGLAGAEEYF. CDR3 DNA: TGTGCCAGCAGCTTAGGGCTAGCGGGGGCCGAGGAGTACTTC.

In regard to this clone: Mismatch with germline at one junction end may stem from a read error. This chain links TRBV3-1 (or the pseudogene TRBV3-2) with TRBJ1-1; D remains ambiguous. CDR1 LGHDT and CDR2 YNNKEL come from the germline V gene (reference sequence). The CDR3 loop spans 14 amino acids. The CDR3 sequence is CASSQEVMNSEAFF. The CDR3 region has the DNA TGTGCCAGCAGCCAAGAGGTAATGAACAGTGAAGCTTTCTTT.

The chain recombines TRBV21-1 with TRBJ1-6. TRBV21-1 is a listed pseudogene. CDR3 length equals 15 residues. The DNA for the CDR3 is TGTGCCAGCACCGAGATTGAGCGGCCTTATTCACCCCTCCACTTT. This sequence encodes CASTEIERPYSPLHF.

This clone was counted between two and nine times. The genes are TRBV9 and TRBJ2-7; D is possibly TRBD1 (6 bases). The CDR3 extends over 14 amino acids. V lost 0 bases, J lost 0 bases, and 7 bases lay in between. Germline V gene lookup returns CDR1 SGDLS and CDR2 YYNGEE. This CDR3 is CASSVVGHSYEQYF. The DNA of the CDR3 is TGTGCCAGCAGCGTAGTGGGACACTCCTACGAGCAGTACTTC.

This clone was recorded once. This rearrangement joins TRBV4-1 to TRBJ1-6, with D perhaps TRBD1 (6 bases). Germline-derived CDR1 and CDR2 are MGHRA and YSYEKL. There are 13 residues in the CDR3. V was shortened by 3 bases and J by 9 bases, with 9 bases between the two germline ends. CDR3 protein: CASSHTGSSPLHF. CDR3 nucleotides: TGCGCCAGCAGCCACACAGGGAGTTCACCCCTCCACTTT.

The J gene is TRBJ2-1, the V gene TRBV5-4; TRBD1 aligns across 9 bases. V was pared by 1 base and J by 6 bases, with 5 bases of the junction left unmatched. This CDR3 has 15 amino acids. CDR1 SGHNT and CDR2 YYREEE come from the germline V gene (reference sequence). The CDR3, as DNA: TGTGCCAGCAGCTTGTGGGACAGGGTGGCCAATGAGCAGTTCTTC. It encodes CASSLWDRVANEQFF.

The V call is TRBV28, the J call TRBJ2-1; 11 nucleotides align to TRBD1. Looked up from germline, CDR1 is MDHEN and CDR2 is SYDVKM. This CDR3 spans 15 amino acids. The ends lost 4 bases at V and 8 bases at J; junction bases unmatched: 7. CDR3 region: CASSSAGTGGYEQFF. CDR3 sequence (DNA): TGTGCCAGCAGTTCCGCCGGGACAGGGGGGTATGAGCAGTTCTTC.

The gene calls are TRBV6-6 and TRBJ2-1; D remains ambiguous. Germline V gives CDR1 MNHNY, CDR2 SVGAGI (reference sequence). This CDR3 contains 13 residues. The V and J ends lost 6 bases and 4 bases respectively, with 10 bases between them. This CDR3 is CASSLTPYNEQFF. For the CDR3, the DNA is TGTGCCAGCAGCCTGACACCTTACAATGAGCAGTTCTTC.

The rearrangement joins TRBV7-9 to TRBJ1-6; 10 bases fit TRBD1. V lost 4 bases, J lost 6 bases, and 6 bases stayed unmatched. This CDR3 has 16 residues. CDR1 is SEHNR, CDR2 FQNEAQ, per germline (reference sequence). The CDR3 spells CASSSGTGEVNSPLHF. The CDR3 DNA is TGTGCCAGCAGCTCCGGGACAGGGGAGGTTAATTCACCCCTCCACTTT.

The gene calls are TRBV7-2 and TRBJ1-4; D not resolved. The CDR3 totals 14 residues. Trimming took off 5 bases at V and 6 bases at J, with 13 bases between the two ends. Germline V lookup: CDR1 SGHTA, CDR2 FQGNSA. CDR3 loop: CASSPPGGYEKLFF. In DNA, the CDR3 is TGTGCCAGCAGCCCCCCCGGCGGCTATGAAAAACTGTTTTTT.

This chain joins TRBV18 and TRBJ2-2; no reliable D call. V was shortened by 3 bases and J by 7 bases, with 6 bases between the two germline ends. Germline loops: CDR1 KGHSH, CDR2 LQKENI. The CDR3 is 12 residues long. CDR3 protein: CASSPSSGELFF. The DNA of the CDR3 is TGTGCCAGCTCACCTAGCAGCGGGGAGCTGTTTTTT.

The chain employs TRBV4-3 and TRBJ1-2; 7 bases align to TRBD1. The V segment lost 0 bases and the J segment 4 bases; nucleotides outside the gene matches: 5. Germline V lookup: CDR1 LGHNA, CDR2 YSLEER. This CDR3 has 15 residues. CDR3 loop: CASSQELRDSYGYTF. CDR3 bases: TGCGCCAGCAGCCAAGAACTTAGGGACAGCTATGGCTACACCTTC.

The V and J genes are TRBV6-5 and TRBJ1-5; no definite D call. The germline CDR1 and CDR2 sequences are MNHEY and SVGAGI. This CDR3 contains 13 residues. Trimming pared 4 bases from V and 1 base from J, leaving 5 bases between. In DNA form, the CDR3 reads TGTGCCAGCAGTTTCCTCAGCAATCAGCCCCAGCATTTT. Its protein product is CASSFLSNQPQHF.

The chain employs TRBV16 and TRBJ2-3; 12 bases line up with TRBD2. This CDR3 has 14 residues. V gave up 3 bases and J gave up 6 bases; unmatched junction bases: 1. The germline V gene encodes CDR1 KGHSY and CDR2 FQNENV. For the CDR3, the DNA is TGTGCCAGCAGCCAGGGGACTAGCGGGGATACGCAGTATTTT. The encoded protein is CASSQGTSGDTQYF.

The chain couples TRBV30 to TRBJ1-1; tentatively, D is TRBD1 (6 bases). Germline CDR1 is GTSNPN and CDR2 is SVGIG (reference sequence). CDR3 length equals 11 residues. CDR3 loop: CAATGFTEAFF. DNA for the CDR3: TGTGCTGCCACAGGGTTCACTGAAGCTTTCTTT.